This T cell receptor beta chain emerged from a study of tumor and adjacent non-tumor tissue in lung cancer. The template was RNA from unsorted bulk tissue. The normal lung tissue was taken more than 3 cm from the tumor edge. Donors were chemotherapy-naive, newly diagnosed lung cancer surgical patients in China, August–late 2014. This clonotype occurred a few times. Antigen: not known. Three rounds of nested PCR, following a modified ARM-PCR protocol, produced the TCRbeta library. TCRdb re-called the multiplex PCR reads with MiXCR, one entry per CDR3 protein. The sample has under 85,000 distinct CDR3 sequences, over 65% seen once; the top ten hold around 38%. J was trimmed by 2 bases and V by 8 bases; bases with no gene match: 23. This CDR3 region has 20 residues. Germline-derived CDR1 and CDR2 are MNHEY and SVGEGT. Findings and caveats of the study: Normal lung showed higher cumulative top 100 clone frequency than tumor. Tumor tissue had significantly higher TCR diversity than normal lung.

This sequence was found in a man between 65 and 85 years old with non-small cell lung cancer. The sequencing input was distant non-tumor lung tissue. The chain links TRBV6-2 or TRBV6-3 to TRBJ2-7; TRBD1 agrees at 11 bases. This CDR3 is CASPHHRPRRGGQGAYEQYF. The CDR3 DNA is TGTGCCAGCCCGCATCACCGGCCCCGACGCGGGGGACAGGGGGCCTACGAGCAGTACTTC.